Listed below are T cell receptor beta chains from one sample, sequenced in a study of blood T cell repertoires in COVID-19. Sequencing used immunoSEQ multiplex PCR; TCRdb keeps in-frame clones, though not all of them. The sample contains about 160,000 clones, more than 65% of which appear only once. The specimen sequenced was peripheral blood. Receptor source: an elderly woman with acute or convalescent COVID-19. The CDR3 runs from the conserved cysteine through the conserved F or W. The D gene is left open where the match is weak. The size of a clone is reported for some rows only, either as once, few or many, or as a class for expanded clones.

D	V	size	J	CDR3	DNA
.	TRBV6-1	.	TRBJ1-5	CASSEADGAVVPQHF	TGTGCCAGCAGTGAAGCTGATGGGGCCGTAGTGCCCCAGCATTTT
TRBD1	TRBV29-1	few	TRBJ1-2	CSTAQPQGGNYGYTF	TGCAGCACCGCTCAACCACAGGGGGGAAACTATGGCTACACCTTC
.	TRBV21-1	.	TRBJ1-5	CASSKGGTENQPQHF	TGTGCCAGCAGCAAAGGGGGGACAGAGAATCAGCCCCAGCATTTT
.	TRBV9	once	TRBJ2-1	CASSVATEDASSYNEQFF	TGTGCCAGCAGCGTAGCTACGGAGGATGCCAGCTCCTACAATGAGCAGTTCTTC
.	TRBV29-1	.	TRBJ1-1	CSVAQTMNTEAFF	TGCAGCGTTGCTCAGACAATGAACACTGAAGCTTTCTTT
.	TRBV7-3	.	TRBJ2-6	CASSYNGPGVGANVLTF	TGTGCCAGCAGCTATAATGGCCCAGGGGTCGGGGCCAACGTCCTGACTTTC
TRBD1	TRBV10-2	.	TRBJ1-2	CASRDREEHGYTF	TGCGCCAGCAGGGACAGGGAGGAACATGGCTACACCTTC
TRBD2	TRBV28	.	TRBJ2-7	CASSLRTSGSLTYEQYF	TGTGCCAGCAGTTTAAGGACTAGCGGGAGTCTCACCTACGAGCAGTACTTC
TRBD1	TRBV27	.	TRBJ1-2	CAIGTGYGYTF	TGTGCCATCGGGACAGGCTATGGCTACACCTTC
.	TRBV2	.	TRBJ1-1	CASSRTFRNTEAFF	TGTGCCAGCTCCAGGACATTTAGGAACACTGAAGCTTTCTTT
.	TRBV4-1	.	TRBJ1-5	CASSDIARNQPQHF	TGCGCCAGCAGCGATATTGCCAGAAATCAGCCCCAGCATTTT
.	TRBV7-3	.	TRBJ2-2	CASSLIPRLGQTGELFF	TGTGCCAGCAGCTTAATCCCGCGGCTTGGACAAACCGGGGAGCTGTTTTTT
.	TRBV2	few	TRBJ1-1	CASAGWSTEAFF	TGTGCCAGCGCCGGGTGGAGCACTGAAGCTTTCTTT
TRBD1	TRBV19	.	TRBJ2-3	CASSDRGVSTDTQYF	TGTGCCAGTAGTGACAGGGGGGTTAGCACAGATACGCAGTATTTT
.	TRBV10-1	.	TRBJ2-1	CASSDRSTYNEQFF	TGCGCCAGCAGTGATCGGTCAACCTACAATGAGCAGTTCTTC
.	TRBV5-6	.	TRBJ1-2	CASSLGGGEWYGYTF	TGTGCCAGCAGCTTGGGAGGTGGGGAGTGGTATGGCTACACCTTC
.	TRBV7-2	few	TRBJ1-5	CASSLTGPHSNQPQHF	TGTGCCAGCAGCTTGACAGGTCCTCATAGCAATCAGCCCCAGCATTTT
.	TRBV18	.	TRBJ1-5	CASSPDSSNQPQHF	TGTGCCAGCTCACCGGACTCTAGCAATCAGCCCCAGCATTTT
TRBD1	TRBV19	.	TRBJ2-7	CASKPTGGNEQYF	TGTGCCAGTAAGCCAACAGGGGGCAACGAGCAGTACTTC
TRBD1	TRBV28	.	TRBJ2-6	CATGDRGSGANVLTF	TGTGCCACCGGGGACAGAGGCTCTGGGGCCAACGTCCTGACTTTC
.	TRBV5-1	.	TRBJ1-5	CASSLAGDSNQPQHF	TGCGCCAGCAGCTTGGCGGGGGATAGCAATCAGCCCCAGCATTTT
.	TRBV6-5	.	TRBJ1-5	CASSTGGFGEPQHF	TGTGCCAGCTCAACCGGCGGGTTTGGGGAGCCCCAGCATTTT
.	TRBV11-3	.	TRBJ1-1	CASSLEYLNTEAFF	TGTGCCAGCAGCTTAGAGTATCTGAACACTGAAGCTTTCTTT
TRBD2	TRBV2	.	TRBJ2-5	CASIKGLAGETQYF	TGTGCCAGCATCAAAGGACTAGCGGGGGAGACCCAGTACTTC
.	TRBV28	.	TRBJ1-2	CASSSHGVGYTF	TGTGCCAGCAGCTCTCACGGGGTTGGCTACACCTTC
TRBD2	TRBV9	few	TRBJ2-7	CASSTGLAGAYEQYF	TGTGCCAGCAGCACGGGACTAGCGGGAGCGTACGAGCAGTACTTC
.	TRBV5-6	.	TRBJ2-7	CASSLSYDYEQYF	TGTGCCAGCAGCTTATCCTACGACTACGAGCAGTACTTC
.	TRBV28	.	TRBJ1-4	CASTSPGATNEKLFF	TGTGCCAGCACTTCACCAGGGGCAACTAATGAAAAACTGTTTTTT
TRBD1	TRBV10-2	few	TRBJ1-5	CASSPTGSNQPQHF	TGCGCCAGCAGCCCGACAGGGAGCAATCAGCCCCAGCATTTT
.	TRBV7-9	many	TRBJ2-7	CASSPRLRGYEQYF	TGTGCCAGCAGCCCTAGACTGCGGGGCTACGAGCAGTACTTC
.	TRBV30	.	TRBJ2-7	CAWRSVVGSYEQYF	TGTGCCTGGAGGAGTGTGGTCGGGTCCTACGAGCAGTACTTC
.	TRBV18	.	TRBJ2-7	CASSGGSYEQYF	TGTGCCAGCTCAGGGGGGTCCTACGAGCAGTACTTC
.	TRBV6-5	.	TRBJ2-2	CASSTETGELFF	TGTGCCAGCAGTACGGAGACCGGGGAGCTGTTTTTT
TRBD1	TRBV5-1	.	TRBJ1-6	CASSLTGGSSYNSPLHF	TGCGCCAGCAGCTTGACAGGGGGCTCTTCCTATAATTCACCCCTCCACTTT
.	TRBV27	.	TRBJ1-2	CASSQGTGGGGYTF	TGTGCCAGCAGTCAGGGTACGGGGGGTGGGGGCTACACCTTC
.	TRBV7-9	.	TRBJ2-6	CASSSRGGANVLTF	TGTGCCAGCAGCAGTCGGGGTGGGGCCAACGTCCTGACTTTC
TRBD1	TRBV19	.	TRBJ1-2	CASSTGTGINYGYTF	TGTGCCAGTAGCACCGGGACAGGAATTAATTATGGCTACACCTTC
TRBD1	TRBV6-5	.	TRBJ2-1	CASSLQGANYNEQFF	TGTGCCAGCAGCCTACAGGGGGCCAACTACAATGAGCAGTTCTTC
TRBD2	TRBV7-2	.	TRBJ2-1	CASSFLPSGRGEQFF	TGTGCCAGCAGCTTCCTTCCTAGCGGGAGGGGTGAGCAGTTCTTC
.	TRBV10-1	.	TRBJ1-2	CASIHPTGSYGYTF	TGCGCCAGCATACATCCTACAGGGTCCTATGGCTACACCTTC
.	TRBV15	.	TRBJ2-3	CATSRGKGAGTDTQYF	TGTGCCACCAGCAGAGGAAAAGGGGCCGGCACAGATACGCAGTATTTT
.	TRBV30	.	TRBJ1-2	CAWSTPAEGYTF	TGTGCCTGGAGTACCCCGGCGGAGGGCTACACCTTC
TRBD2	TRBV28	.	TRBJ2-7	CASSLGTSPYEQYF	TGTGCCAGCAGTTTAGGGACTAGCCCCTACGAGCAGTACTTC
.	TRBV18	.	TRBJ2-7	CASSGDLGPSYEQYF	TGTGCCAGCTCCGGGGACTTGGGACCCTCCTACGAGCAGTACTTC
.	TRBV7-9	.	TRBJ1-4	CASSPVRGVNEKLFF	TGTGCCAGCAGTCCGGTACGGGGAGTTAATGAAAAACTGTTTTTT